This entry lists 8 T cell receptor beta chains sequenced from one sample in a study of CD8 T cells in Susac syndrome. Reverse transcription of about 0.45 to 1 ug RNA was performed with random hexamers. TCRdb reanalysed the immunoSEQ multiplex PCR reads using MiXCR and keeps one entry per CDR3 protein. There are more than 150,000 distinct CDR3 sequences in the sample; around 94% occur only once, and over 0.12% lies in the top ten. The sequencing input was CD4+ T cells from PBMCs. These receptors all stem from a human donor in good health.

This chain joins TRBV4-3 and TRBJ2-2; the match to TRBD2 covers 8 bases. The CDR3 totals 17 residues. The germline CDR1 and CDR2 sequences are LGHNA and YSLEER. V dropped 1 base and J dropped 0; count of bases not matched to a gene: 4. CDR3 bases: TGCGCCAGCAGCCAAGCCCCGGGGGGGCCGAACACCGGGGAGCTGTTTTTT. Its protein is CASSQAPGGPNTGELFF.

The rearrangement links TRBV6-2 or TRBV6-3 to TRBJ2-5; D may be TRBD2 (5 bases). The germline V gene has CDR1 MNHEY and CDR2 SVGEGT. CDR3 length equals 14 residues. With 0 bases removed from V and 3 bases from J, the gap between germline ends came to 8 bases. For the CDR3, the DNA is TGTGCCAGCAGTTACTCCGAGCGGAAAGAGACCCAGTACTTC. Translating it yields CASSYSERKETQYF.

The V gene is TRBV29-1, the J gene TRBJ2-2; D uncertain. This CDR3 is 14 amino acids long. The V gene lost 2 bases and the J gene lost 0 bases, with 7 bases spanning the gap. Germline CDR1 reads SQVTM; CDR2 reads ANQGSEA. The CDR3 spells CSVESRANTGELFF. The CDR3 DNA reads as TGCAGCGTTGAATCTAGAGCGAACACCGGGGAGCTGTTTTTT.

The chain has TRBV20-1 and TRBJ2-5; no firm D call. The CDR3 is 12 residues long. Germline CDR1 DFQATT, CDR2 SNEGSKA (reference sequence). Trimming took off 5 bases at V and 4 bases at J, with 11 bases between the two ends. CDR3 protein: CSAPPAPETQYF. CDR3 coding DNA: TGCAGTGCTCCTCCGGCTCCAGAGACCCAGTACTTC.

The chain uses TRBV6-6 and TRBJ2-7, with 10 nucleotides matching TRBD1. Unmatched junction bases numbered 9, after V lost 6 bases and J lost 4 bases. Germline assignment: CDR1 MNHNY and CDR2 SVGAGI (reference sequence). The CDR3 is 15 residues long. CDR3 in amino acids: CASRTGTGVSYEQYF. The CDR3 DNA reads as TGTGCCAGCAGGACCGGGACAGGGGTTTCGTACGAGCAGTACTTC.

The V and J genes are TRBV29-1 and TRBJ2-5; D call uncertain. Germline CDR1 reads SQVTM; CDR2 reads ANQGSEA. The V gene lost 0 bases and the J gene lost 0 bases, with 8 bases spanning the gap. The CDR3 runs 14 residues. The CDR3 bases are TGCAGCGTTGAAGAAAGGCGATACCAAGAGACCCAGTACTTC. Encoded protein: CSVEERRYQETQYF. Based on the CDR3 plus reference TRBV29-1 and TRBJ2-5, the full variable domain is SAVISQKPSRDICQRGTSLTIQCQVDSQVTMMFWYRQQPGQSLTLIATANQGSEATYESGFVIDKFPISRPNLTFSTLTVSNMSPEDSSIYLCSVEERRYQETQYFGPGTRLLVL.

The rearrangement uses TRBV5-1 and TRBJ1-2; D call uncertain. V gave up 0 bases and J gave up 5 bases, with 8 bases separating them. This CDR3 region has 13 residues. Germline CDR1 and CDR2: SGHRS and YFSETQ. The CDR3 DNA is TGCGCCAGCAGCTTGGCCGGATCGTATGGCTACACCTTC. Protein: CASSLAGSYGYTF.

Here the CDR3 DNA reads TGTGCCAGCAGCTTTAAGGAGTCCTACGAGCAGTACTTC. Its protein product is CASSFKESYEQYF. The chain recombines TRBV12-1 with TRBJ2-7. TRBV12-1 is a recognized pseudogene. CDR3 size: 13 residues.